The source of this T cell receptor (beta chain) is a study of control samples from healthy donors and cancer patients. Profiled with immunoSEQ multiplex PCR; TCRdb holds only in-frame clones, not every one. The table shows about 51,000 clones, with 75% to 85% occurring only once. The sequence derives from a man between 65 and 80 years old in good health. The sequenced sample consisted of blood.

The DNA for the CDR3 is TGTGCCAGCAGCCCGCGGGACACGAGCTCTGGGGCCAACGTCCTGACTTTC. Its protein is CASSPRDTSSGANVLTF. V gene TRBV13 combines with J gene TRBJ2-6; D possibly matches TRBD1 or TRBD2 (6 bases each). This CDR3 region has 17 residues. V lost 5 bases, J lost 0 bases, and 14 bases lay in between. CDR1 is PRHDT and CDR2 is FYEKMQ in the germline V gene (reference sequence).